These 27 T cell receptor beta chains were sequenced from one sample in a study of identical twins. TCRdb called the 5' RACE reads again in MiXCR, with one record for every CDR3 protein. The sample consists of 1.5 million or so distinct CDR3 sequences, under 35% of them appearing once. Sequenced material: cord blood. All receptors derive from a newborn girl in good health.

The rearrangement joins TRBV10-3 to TRBJ1-1; TRBD1 is a possible D gene (6 bases). Trimming took 0 bases from V and 5 from J, leaving 13 bases between them. Germline V gene lookup returns CDR1 ENHRY and CDR2 SYGVKD. The length of the CDR3 is 15 residues. CDR3 sequence reads: CAISESSGGLTEAFF. In DNA form, the CDR3 reads TGTGCCATCAGTGAGTCATCGGGGGGCTTAACTGAAGCTTTCTTT.

This chain links TRBV29-1 with TRBJ2-1, with 8 bases that match TRBD2. V was clipped by 7 bases and J by 10 bases; unmatched bases: 15. Germline V gene lookup returns CDR1 SQVTM and CDR2 ANQGSEA. The CDR3 is 14 amino acids. CDR3 sequence (DNA): TGCAGCGCCGTCGGGGGGGGCCTCTCCTACGAGCAGTTCTTC. This codes for CSAVGGGLSYEQFF.

This clonotype has only a few counts. This chain links TRBV4-2 with TRBJ1-3; TRBD1 is a possible D gene (5 bases). Looked up from germline, CDR1 is LGHNA and CDR2 is YNFKEQ. This CDR3 contains 17 residues. The V and J ends lost 3 bases and 0 bases respectively, with 15 bases between them. DNA for the CDR3: TGTGCCAGCAGCCATGATGCAACAGGTTACTCTGGAAACACCATATATTTT. Translated, it gives CASSHDATGYSGNTIYF.

The table lists this clonotype with a few counts. V usage is TRBV27 and J usage is TRBJ2-7; 10 bases align to TRBD1. V dropped 2 bases and J dropped 1; count of bases not matched to a gene: 8. Germline lookup yields CDR1 MNHEY and CDR2 SMNVEV (reference sequence). CDR3 length: 17 amino acids. Here the CDR3 DNA reads TGTGCCAGCAGTTTAACCTCCGGGACAGGGGTATCCTACGAGCAGTACTTC. This sequence encodes CASSLTSGTGVSYEQYF.

V is TRBV3-1 and J is TRBJ2-7; either TRBD1 or TRBD2 may fit D (5 bases each). Gene TRBJ2-5 matches the end of the DNA better, so the J call may be wrong. This CDR3 contains 13 residues. Per germline, CDR1 LGHDT and CDR2 YNNKEL (reference sequence). The CDR3 region has the DNA TGTGCCAGCAGCCAATTGCGTGGGGGGACCCAGTACTTC. It is translated as CASSQLRGGTQYF.

The sample holds many counts of this clonotype. The V and J genes are TRBV10-1 and TRBJ2-5; D might be TRBD1 (5 bases). Germline V gene sequence: CDR1 WNHNN, CDR2 SYGVQD (reference sequence). V gave up 6 bases and J gave up 4 bases, with 6 bases separating them. There are 11 residues in the CDR3. CDR3 loop: CASRQVETQYF. The CDR3 DNA reads TGCGCCAGCAGACAGGTAGAGACCCAGTACTTC.

This clonotype was detected a few times. The gene calls are TRBV12-3 or TRBV12-4 and TRBJ1-5; possibly TRBD1 for D (5 bases). CDR3 length equals 14 residues. Trimming removed 2 bases from V and 7 bases from J, with 12 bases in between. The CDR3 region is CASSLFGGGQPQHF. DNA for the CDR3: TGTGCCAGCAGTTTATTCGGGGGAGGCCAGCCCCAGCATTTT.

The chain links TRBV20-1 to TRBJ1-2; unclear D gene. V was pared by 1 base and J by 8 bases, with 17 bases between. This CDR3 comprises 14 residues. CDR1 and CDR2 from the germline V gene are DFQATT and SNEGSKA (reference sequence). The CDR3 sequence is CSARVPEGKCGYTF. In nucleotides, the CDR3 is TGCAGTGCTAGAGTGCCGGAAGGGAAGTGCGGCTACACCTTC.

This clonotype was seen more than once but under ten times. The rearrangement uses TRBV6-1 and TRBJ2-1, with D possibly matching TRBD2 (7 bases). CDR1 and CDR2 (germline): MNHNS, SASEGT. V lost 2 bases to trimming and J lost 3 bases, with 11 bases between them. The CDR3 sequence is 15 residues long. This chain's CDR3 is CASSESGGGYNEQFF. CDR3 DNA sequence: TGTGCCAGCAGTGAATCGGGGGGCGGCTACAATGAGCAGTTCTTC.

This chain uses TRBV20-1 with TRBJ2-7, with 7 bases fitting TRBD2. The trim removed 6 bases at V and 7 bases at J, leaving 9 bases unmatched. Germline values: CDR1 DFQATT, CDR2 SNEGSKA (reference sequence). The CDR3 contains 12 residues. The CDR3 nucleotides are TGCAGTGCGGCACTAGCGTTTGTTGAGCAGTACTTC. Translating it yields CSAALAFVEQYF.

This clonotype was detected once. The chain links TRBV7-9 to TRBJ2-3; 16 bases agree with TRBD2. Germline CDR1 SEHNR, CDR2 FQNEAQ (reference sequence). The CDR3 is made up of 16 amino acids. V lost 3 bases and J lost 6; bases outside the gene matches: 3. The CDR3 spells CASSFGTSGRADTQYF. The CDR3 nucleotides read TGTGCCAGCAGCTTCGGGACTAGCGGGAGGGCCGATACGCAGTATTTT.

The chain uses TRBV9 and TRBJ2-1; possible D gene TRBD2, 5 bases. Trimming pared 3 bases from V and 10 bases from J, leaving 8 bases between. From germline, CDR1 is SGDLS and CDR2 YYNGEE. CDR3 length: 11 amino acids. The CDR3 protein is CASSEEVEQFF. CDR3 DNA sequence: TGTGCCAGCAGCGAGGAGGTCGAGCAGTTCTTC.

The chain recombines TRBV30 with TRBJ2-5; D perhaps matches TRBD2 (6 bases). The DNA end favors TRBJ2-4, so the J call may be wrong. There are 14 residues in the CDR3. Germline values: CDR1 GTSNPN, CDR2 SVGIG (reference sequence). The CDR3: CAWSRETRQSIQYF. CDR3 sequence (DNA): TGTGCCTGGAGTCGCGAGACTAGGCAAAGCATTCAGTACTTC.

The rearrangement links TRBV9 to TRBJ2-1; D is possibly TRBD1 (6 bases). TRBJ2-7 matches the DNA end more closely, so the J call is doubtful. This CDR3 spans 15 amino acids. Germline V gives CDR1 SGDLS, CDR2 YYNGEE. Here the CDR3 reads CASSVGDRSGNEQYF. The DNA for the CDR3 is TGTGCCAGCAGCGTAGGAGACAGGTCAGGCAATGAGCAGTACTTC.

V and J are TRBV20-1 and TRBJ2-5; 8 positions match TRBD2. In germline, CDR1 is DFQATT, CDR2 SNEGSKA (reference sequence). This CDR3 contains 15 residues. Trimming at V came to 2 bases and at J to 11 bases, leaving 16 bases not matched to a gene. The CDR3 DNA is TGCAGTGCTAGATTGGCGGGGGGACTCTACAATGAGCAGTACTTC. It yields the protein CSARLAGGLYNEQYF.

This clonotype showed up many times. The rearrangement joins TRBV10-3 to TRBJ2-3; D is unresolved. V was trimmed by 0 bases and J by 5 bases, leaving 6 bases between them. This CDR3 contains 13 residues. In germline, CDR1 is ENHRY, CDR2 SYGVKD. Here the CDR3 reads CAISESPRDTQYF. In nucleotides, the CDR3 is TGTGCCATCAGTGAGTCCCCGAGAGATACGCAGTATTTT.

Notes on this clonotype: A read error may account for a junction end that differs from germline. V is TRBV29-1 and J is TRBJ1-6; 9 nucleotides line up with TRBD1. The germline V gene has CDR1 SQVTM and CDR2 ANQGSEA. This CDR3 spans 13 amino acids. CDR3 in amino acids: CGTGSSYNSPPHF. The CDR3 DNA reads TGCGGGACAGGGAGCTCCTATAATTCACCCCCCCACTTT.

This clonotype was counted only a few times. The chain uses TRBV3-1 and TRBJ1-1, with a possible D match to TRBD1 (5 bases). The CDR3 is 13 residues long. Germline V gene lookup returns CDR1 LGHDT and CDR2 YNNKEL (reference sequence). V lost 1 base and J 4 bases, leaving 7 bases between the germline ends. The CDR3 spells CASSQAGSTEAFF. CDR3 sequence (DNA): TGTGCCAGCAGCCAAGCAGGGAGCACTGAAGCTTTCTTT. The complete variable domain, with remaining parts taken from reference TRBV3-1 and TRBJ1-1, reads DTAVSQTPKYLVTQMGNDKSIKCEQNLGHDTMYWYKQDSKKFLKIMFSYNNKELIINETVPNRFSPKSPDKAHLNLHINSLELGDSAVYFCASSQAGSTEAFFGQGTRLTVV.

This clonotype was seen a handful of times. V gene TRBV29-1 combines with J gene TRBJ2-7, with 7 bases identical to TRBD1. Trimming at V came to 5 bases and at J to 3 bases, leaving 4 bases not matched to a gene. Germline loops: CDR1 SQVTM, CDR2 ANQGSEA. This CDR3 spans 12 amino acids. The CDR3 DNA sequence: TGCAGCGTTTACGACAGGGACTACGAGCAGTACTTC. This codes for CSVYDRDYEQYF.

This clonotype was observed a few times. J is TRBJ1-6 and V is TRBV20-1; 7 bases line up with TRBD1. In germline, CDR1 is DFQATT, CDR2 SNEGSKA (reference sequence). The CDR3 loop spans 15 amino acids. Unmatched junction bases numbered 8, after V lost 5 bases and J lost 4 bases. CDR3 nucleotides: TGCAGTGCTCCCAGGGGGAGGGATTATAATTCACCCCTCCACTTT. Protein: CSAPRGRDYNSPLHF.

The genes are TRBV11-2 and TRBJ2-7; 10 positions agree with TRBD1. The CDR3 is made up of 17 amino acids. Trimming removed 3 bases from V and 0 bases from J; junction bases left unmatched: 8. Germline CDR1 reads SGHAT; CDR2 reads FQNNGV. CDR3 in amino acids: CASSLRGQGQSSYEQYF. The DNA of the CDR3 is TGTGCCAGCAGCTTGAGGGGACAGGGGCAGAGCTCCTACGAGCAGTACTTC.

This clonotype occurred a few times. The chain uses TRBV29-1 and TRBJ1-4; 7 bases agree with TRBD1. The CDR3 contains 13 residues. Germline CDR1 SQVTM, CDR2 ANQGSEA. The V and J ends lost 0 bases and 11 bases, in that order; junction bases with no gene match: 6. The CDR3 loop reads CSVEEGTEGKLFF. The CDR3 DNA reads TGCAGCGTTGAAGAGGGGACAGAGGGGAAACTGTTTTTT.

V gene TRBV29-1 combines with J gene TRBJ2-4; 9 bases map to TRBD1. Matching the DNA end better, TRBJ2-7 makes the J call doubtful. The germline CDR1 and CDR2 sequences are SQVTM and ANQGSEA. The CDR3 length is 12 residues. The CDR3 loop reads CSVAGQGSEQYF. CDR3 nucleotide sequence: TGCAGCGTTGCCGGACAGGGGAGCGAGCAGTACTTC.

This clonotype was seen a few times. The CDR3 region is CASADRLLGTQYF. For the CDR3, the DNA is TGTGCCAGCGCTGACAGGCTCCTCGGGACCCAGTACTTC. This chain uses TRBV6-1 with TRBJ2-5; D perhaps matches TRBD1 (6 bases). Trimming cost V 8 bases and J 7 bases, with 17 bases left between them. Looked up from germline, CDR1 is MNHNS and CDR2 is SASEGT. CDR3 size: 13 residues.

This clonotype was seen more than once but under ten times. J is TRBJ2-1 and V is TRBV2; D might be TRBD2 (5 bases). Germline V CDR1 and CDR2: SNHLY, FYNNEI. The V end was cut by 7 bases, the J end by 6 bases, with 13 bases between. The CDR3 is 13 residues long. Here the CDR3 reads CASNWRATNEQFF. The CDR3, as DNA: TGTGCCAGCAACTGGCGGGCTACCAATGAGCAGTTCTTC.

This clonotype appeared a few times. The rearrangement uses TRBV20-1 and TRBJ1-1; no firm D call. CDR3 length: 14 amino acids. Between the trimmed V and J ends, which lost 0 bases and 4 bases, there was a span of 12 bases. Germline V lookup: CDR1 DFQATT, CDR2 SNEGSKA (reference sequence). The CDR3 bases are TGCAGTGCTAGAGATCTAGGGCCCTTCACTGAAGCTTTCTTT. It yields the protein CSARDLGPFTEAFF.

About this clonotype: One junction end disagrees with the germline gene, perhaps due to a read error. V usage is TRBV28 and J usage is TRBJ2-7; 13 bases are a match to TRBD2. This CDR3 is 16 amino acids long. Per germline, CDR1 MDHEN and CDR2 SYDVKM. CDR3 in amino acids: CASSPFGLAGAYERYF. The CDR3 coding sequence is TGTGCCAGCAGTCCCTTCGGACTAGCGGGAGCCTACGAGCGGTACTTC.